This T cell receptor beta chain was profiled in a study of cytomegalovirus exposure and HLA in healthy donors. PCR involved 60 Vbeta and 13 Jbeta primers. Sequenced by immunoSEQ multiplex PCR; TCRdb stores in-frame clones only, minus some. The sample lists about 160,000 clones; 82% were seen once. This clone has just one count. What was sequenced was PBMCs. This sequence originates from a girl aged 10-17 years in good health and CMV-seropositive.

CDR3 loop: CASVDGGIADTQYF. CDR3 nucleotide sequence: TGTGCCAGCGTAGACGGGGGGATCGCAGATACGCAGTATTTT. This chain connects TRBV7-2 to TRBJ2-3, with 7 positions matching TRBD2. Germline-derived CDR1 and CDR2 are SGHTA and FQGNSA. The ends lost 8 bases at V and 4 bases at J; junction bases unmatched: 9. The CDR3 length is 14 residues.